These 12 T cell receptor beta chains were sequenced from one sample in a study of T-cell reconstitution after alpha-beta-depleted transplantation in children. As it was prepared, the TCRbeta library received unique molecular identifiers. MiXCR, applied by TCRdb to the PCR reads, yields one record per CDR3 protein. The table includes around 530,000 distinct CDR3 sequences, around a third detected once. Sequences were derived from PBMCs from the stem cell graft donor, sampled from the stem cell graft. All receptors come from a human donor who donated a stem cell graft to a child with aplastic anemia.

This clonotype was counted only a few times. The rearrangement joins TRBV7-2 to TRBJ2-1; 11 nucleotides line up with TRBD1. The CDR3 is 16 residues long. CDR1 is SGHTA, CDR2 FQGNSA, per germline. V lost 7 bases and J lost 8; bases outside the gene matches: 13. In DNA form, the CDR3 reads TGTGCCAGCACCAAAAGGCCGGGACAGGGGGGGGATGAGCAGTTCTTC. This sequence encodes CASTKRPGQGGDEQFF.

The V and J genes are TRBV12-3 or TRBV12-4 and TRBJ2-7, with 9 bases identical to TRBD1. The junction had 6 bases not matched to a gene; V was cut back by 10 bases and J by 2 bases. This CDR3 has 13 residues. CDR3 coding DNA: TGTGCCATGGAGGACAGGGGAACCTACGAGCAGTACTTC. Amino acid sequence: CAMEDRGTYEQYF.

A few counts support this clonotype. This chain links TRBV29-1 with TRBJ2-1; D is possibly TRBD2 (6 bases). This CDR3 has 13 residues. From germline, CDR1 is SQVTM and CDR2 ANQGSEA. Trimming removed 4 bases at V and 5 bases at J, with 12 bases between. The DNA for the CDR3 is TGCAGCGTTGGTGGCGGGAACGACAATGAGCAGTTCTTC. Amino acid sequence: CSVGGGNDNEQFF.

This clonotype has a handful of counts. The chain has TRBV18 and TRBJ1-1; TRBD1 is a possible D gene (6 bases). The CDR3 is 14 amino acids. Trimming removed 3 bases from V and 5 bases from J, with 13 bases in between. Germline CDR1 is KGHSH and CDR2 is LQKENI. CDR3 nucleotide sequence: TGTGCCAGCTCACCTGTGACAGGTTTGACTGAAGCTTTCTTT. This sequence encodes CASSPVTGLTEAFF.

The rearrangement joins TRBV24-1 to TRBJ2-5, with D possibly being TRBD2 (6 bases). Germline lookup yields CDR1 KGHDR and CDR2 SFDVKD. CDR3 size: 11 residues. The ends were cut back, 12 bases at V and 4 bases at J, with 11 bases in the middle. CDR3 nucleotide sequence: TGTGCCGTGACTAGTCTAGAGACCCAGTACTTC. Translated: CAVTSLETQYF.

This clonotype was picked up a small number of times. The chain has TRBV29-1 and TRBJ2-3, with D possibly called TRBD1 or TRBD2 (6 bases each). This CDR3 has 14 amino acids. Germline lookup yields CDR1 SQVTM and CDR2 ANQGSEA. Trimming pared 5 bases from V and 10 bases from J, leaving 22 bases between. The CDR3 sequence: CSVHSGGRGGPQYF. The CDR3 region has the DNA TGCAGCGTTCACTCTGGGGGGAGAGGGGGGCCGCAGTATTTT.

The V gene is TRBV4-2, the J gene TRBJ2-3; D perhaps matches TRBD2 (5 bases). The germline V gene has CDR1 LGHNA and CDR2 YNFKEQ. Trimming stripped 4 bases from V and 2 bases from J, with 19 bases between. CDR3 length equals 17 residues. The CDR3 nucleotides read TGTGCCAGCAGCCTCAAAGCGAAGGACTCCGTCACAGATACGCAGTATTTT. It codes for CASSLKAKDSVTDTQYF.

This clonotype appeared a few times. The V call is TRBV7-2, the J call TRBJ2-1; D gene unclear. From germline, CDR1 is SGHTA and CDR2 FQGNSA. The CDR3 is made up of 12 amino acids. V was clipped by 1 base and J by 6 bases, with 4 bases between them. CDR3 nucleotides: TGTGCCAGCAGCTTAGACGCCAATGAGCAGTTCTTC. Encoded protein: CASSLDANEQFF. Full variable domain (missing parts from reference TRBV7-2 and TRBJ2-1): GAGVSQSPSNKVTEKGKDVELRCDPISGHTALYWYRQSLGQGLEFLIYFQGNSAPDKSGLPSDRFSAERTGGSVSTLTIQRTQQEDSAVYLCASSLDANEQFFGPGTRLTVL.

The CDR3: CASTTLGGNTGELFF. CDR3 bases: TGTGCCAGCACTACCCTCGGCGGTAACACCGGGGAGCTGTTTTTT. The rearrangement uses TRBV6-2 or TRBV6-3 and TRBJ2-2; D gene uncertain. V lost 7 bases, J lost 2 bases, and 14 bases lay in between. Germline CDR1 is MNHEY and CDR2 is SVGEGT. CDR3 length: 15 amino acids.

This clonotype turned up a few times. This rearrangement joins TRBV21-1 to TRBJ2-7. TRBV21-1 is annotated as a pseudogene. This CDR3 has 13 residues. CDR3 sequence: CASSKLPPYEQYV. The CDR3 region has the DNA TGTGCCAGCAGCAAGCTACCCCCCTACGAGCAGTACGTC.

This sequence joins TRBV10-2 and TRBJ2-7, with D possibly TRBD1 on 6 matching bases. The CDR3 loop spans 12 amino acids. Germline V lookup: CDR1 WSHSY, CDR2 SAAADI. V was shortened by 4 bases and J by 5 bases, with 9 bases between the two germline ends. The CDR3 DNA reads as TGCGCCAGCAGTGGATCAGGGGACGAGCAGTACTTC. Translation gives CASSGSGDEQYF.

This clonotype was picked up a small number of times. This sequence joins TRBV7-3 and TRBJ2-3, with D possibly TRBD2 on 6 matching bases. The CDR3 length is 17 residues. CDR1 is SGHTA and CDR2 is FQGTGA in the germline V gene. Trimming cost V 1 base and J 2 bases, with 16 bases left between them. This CDR3 reads CASSLRGPGTYTDTQYF. Here the CDR3 DNA reads TGTGCCAGCAGCTTAAGGGGTCCCGGGACTTACACAGATACGCAGTATTTT.